This TCR beta chain was sequenced in a study of neurological immune-mediated disorders. The cDNA was synthesized by means of template-switch 5'RACE, which was carried out with 10-nucleotide random UMIs. TCRdb independently ran MiXCR on the 5' RACE reads; one entry per CDR3 protein. Of about 92,000 distinct CDR3 sequences in the sample, under 4.5% are singletons; the top ten hold around 3.2%. This clonotype was counted at least ten times. Its target is not known. PBMCs numbering 2 million and stored at -80 C yielded the unsorted libraries. Unmatched junction bases numbered 3, after V lost 0 bases and J lost 9 bases. The CDR3 contains 14 residues. The V gene's germline CDR1 is SGHRS and CDR2 YFSETQ. Overall study results and limits: TCR clonal expansion peaked in HTLV-1-associated myelopathy patients and was lowest in multiple sclerosis patients.

The chain joins TRBV5-1 to TRBJ2-4, with 10 bases that match TRBD1. The sample was PBMCs. This clonotype originated in a woman between 50 and 59 years old with multiple sclerosis. As DNA, the CDR3 is TGCGCCAGCAGCTTGGACCGGGACAGGGGCATTCAGTACTTC. Protein product: CASSLDRDRGIQYF. Complete variable domain (other parts from reference TRBV5-1 and TRBJ2-4): KAGVTQTPRYLIKTRGQQVTLSCSPISGHRSVSWYQQTPGQGLQFLFEYFSETQRNKGNFPGRFSGRQFSNSRSEMNVSTLELGDSALYLCASSLDRDRGIQYFGAGTRLSVL.